The 25 T cell receptor beta chains in this list originate from one sample, sequenced in a study of response to subunit inactivated influenza vaccine. MiXCR, applied by TCRdb to the RT-PCR reads, yields one record per CDR3 protein. The sample includes 530,000 or so distinct CDR3 sequences, about 14% of them seen just once. This specimen was PBMCs from blood, taken 12 days after vaccination. The receptors come from a middle-aged man who received an inactivated influenza vaccine.

This clonotype has a handful of counts. The chain recombines TRBV12-3 or TRBV12-4 with TRBJ2-1; 7 positions agree with TRBD1. Germline trimming cut 6 bases from V and 3 bases from J; bases unmatched to any gene: 11. This CDR3 has 16 residues. CDR3 sequence reads: CASSPQTGQFYNEQFF. DNA for the CDR3: TGTGCCAGCAGCCCACAAACGGGACAGTTCTACAATGAGCAGTTCTTC.

The V call is TRBV7-9, the J call TRBJ1-2, with D possibly matching TRBD1 (6 bases). CDR3 length: 12 residues. V was pared by 5 bases and J by 10 bases, with 14 bases between. CDR1 SEHNR and CDR2 FQNEAQ come from the germline V gene (reference sequence). Here the CDR3 reads CASSLPGQDYTF. The CDR3 DNA reads TGTGCCAGCAGCCTCCCGGGACAAGACTACACCTTC.

The sample holds a few counts of this clonotype. The CDR3 sequence is CASSPYGAGAYEQYF. The CDR3 bases are TGTGCCAGCAGCCCCTACGGGGCGGGAGCCTACGAGCAGTACTTC. The V and J genes are TRBV7-2 and TRBJ2-7; the match to TRBD2 covers 7 bases. The CDR3 is 15 amino acids. The germline V gene has CDR1 SGHTA and CDR2 FQGNSA. V was pared by 5 bases and J by 2 bases, with 9 bases of the junction left unmatched.

This clonotype was seen a handful of times. The genes are TRBV5-5 and TRBJ1-6; no clear D. Germline V gene data show CDR1 as SGHKS and CDR2 as YYEKEE (reference sequence). Trimming took 4 bases from V and 9 from J, leaving 8 bases between them. This CDR3 has 12 residues. The CDR3 reads CASSVDGSPLHF. The CDR3, as DNA: TGTGCCAGCAGCGTCGACGGTTCACCCCTCCACTTT.

This clonotype was seen many times. The chain carries TRBV4-2 and TRBJ2-3; the match to TRBD2 covers 12 bases. Trimming took 5 bases from V and 4 from J; bases not matched to a gene: 4. The CDR3 runs to 15 residues. Germline lookup yields CDR1 LGHNA and CDR2 YNFKEQ. DNA for the CDR3: TGTGCCAGCAGCGCACTAGCGGGGGGTCCAGATACGCAGTATTTT. This gives the protein CASSALAGGPDTQYF.

CDR3 in amino acids: CASSQAGVRSGANVLTF. The CDR3 region has the DNA TGTGCCAGCAGCCAAGCAGGGGTCCGTAGTGGGGCCAACGTCCTGACTTTC. The V and J genes are TRBV14 and TRBJ2-6; perhaps TRBD1 as D (6 bases). V was trimmed by 1 base and J by 3 bases, leaving 13 bases between them. Per germline, CDR1 SGHDN and CDR2 FVKESK. The CDR3 has 17 residues.

This clonotype was recorded a few times. The J gene is TRBJ2-5, the V gene TRBV10-3; 9 bases are a match to TRBD1. The V segment lost 8 bases and the J segment 6 bases; nucleotides outside the gene matches: 10. Germline CDR1 ENHRY, CDR2 SYGVKD. The CDR3 contains 14 residues. CDR3 in DNA: TGTGCCATCGGCGGTACAGGGGGCGCTCAGACCCAGTACTTC. It translates to CAIGGTGGAQTQYF.

This clonotype came up many times. The chain joins TRBV6-2 or TRBV6-3 to TRBJ2-1; D may match TRBD1 or TRBD2 (5 bases each). Germline V gene lookup returns CDR1 MNHEY and CDR2 SVGEGT. The ends were cut back, 4 bases at V and 6 bases at J, with 7 bases in the middle. The CDR3 is made up of 12 amino acids. In DNA, the CDR3 is TGTGCCAGCAGTTTTGGGGGCAATGAGCAGTTCTTC. Translated, it gives CASSFGGNEQFF.

This clonotype was counted many times. The chain is built from TRBV24-1 and TRBJ2-1, with TRBD1 identical over 10 bases. The CDR3 totals 14 residues. The V gene end was trimmed by 5 bases and the J gene end by 6 bases; junction bases not matched to a gene: 3. Germline V lookup: CDR1 KGHDR, CDR2 SFDVKD. CDR3 DNA sequence: TGTGCCACCAGTGGGACAGGGGGTCCCAATGAGCAGTTCTTC. Its translation: CATSGTGGPNEQFF.

The chain has TRBV20-1 and TRBJ2-7; D might be TRBD2 (5 bases). The V and J ends lost 0 bases and 0 bases respectively, with 9 bases between them. Per the germline V gene, CDR1 is DFQATT and CDR2 is SNEGSKA (reference sequence). The CDR3 has 14 amino acids. The CDR3 region is CSARDRGPSYEQYF. In DNA, the CDR3 is TGCAGTGCTAGAGATCGGGGTCCCTCCTACGAGCAGTACTTC.

This clonotype was recorded a few times. The genes are TRBV12-3 or TRBV12-4 and TRBJ2-7; D may be TRBD2 (6 bases). The CDR3 has 14 amino acids. V was pared by 3 bases and J by 5 bases, with 14 bases between. In nucleotides, the CDR3 is TGTGCCAGCAGTTTTCCGGGAGTGAGAAACGAGCAGTACTTC. Amino acid sequence: CASSFPGVRNEQYF.

In this sample, this clonotype turned up many times. This chain joins TRBV15 and TRBJ1-5; D gene unclear. There are 14 residues in the CDR3. Trimming stripped 5 bases from V and 6 bases from J, with 14 bases between. The germline CDR1 and CDR2 sequences are LNHNV and YYDKDF (reference sequence). CDR3 loop: CATSPPPGAQPQHF. The CDR3 DNA is TGTGCCACCAGCCCTCCCCCAGGCGCTCAGCCCCAGCATTTT.

This clonotype was counted a few times. V usage is TRBV6-2 or TRBV6-3 and J usage is TRBJ2-7, with D possibly TRBD2 on 6 matching bases. Germline CDR1 MNHEY, CDR2 SVGEGT. V lost 4 bases to trimming and J lost 4 bases, with 8 bases between them. The CDR3 spans 12 residues. CDR3 sequence: CASSSRGYEQYF. DNA of the CDR3: TGTGCCAGCAGTTCTCGGGGGTACGAGCAGTACTTC.

Written as DNA, the CDR3 is TGTGCCAGCGCCCGGGACAGGGGGCCGGAGACCCAGTACTTC. Translated, it gives CASARDRGPETQYF. The chain combines TRBV2 with TRBJ2-5; TRBD1 agrees at 12 bases. The CDR3 is made up of 14 amino acids. Trimming removed 8 bases from V and 5 bases from J; junction bases left unmatched: 6. CDR1 and CDR2 from the germline V gene are SNHLY and FYNNEI.

The chain couples TRBV29-1 to TRBJ2-1; 12 bases are shared with TRBD2. Germline V gene lookup returns CDR1 SQVTM and CDR2 ANQGSEA. J lost 5 bases, V lost 4 bases, and 6 bases had no gene match. The CDR3 is 15 residues long. The CDR3: CSVGTGLAGNNEQFF. DNA of the CDR3: TGCAGCGTTGGCACTGGACTAGCGGGAAACAATGAGCAGTTCTTC.

The chain combines TRBV4-1 with TRBJ2-7; D may be TRBD1 (5 bases). Germline-derived CDR1 and CDR2 are MGHRA and YSYEKL. V was clipped by 0 bases and J by 7 bases, with 16 bases between them. This CDR3 is built from 15 residues. DNA of the CDR3: TGCGCCAGCAGCCAAGATCGGACACTGCAAGGTGAGCAGTACTTC. Its translation: CASSQDRTLQGEQYF.

The chain links TRBV12-3 or TRBV12-4 to TRBJ2-1; D possibly corresponds to TRBD2 (5 bases). The ends were cut back, 6 bases at V and 9 bases at J, with 12 bases in the middle. The CDR3 length is 12 residues. CDR3 amino acids: CASSRGLFEQFF. In DNA, the CDR3 is TGTGCCAGCAGCCGCGGGCTGTTTGAGCAGTTCTTC.

This chain joins TRBV7-2 and TRBJ1-5; TRBD1 aligns across 7 bases. Per the germline V gene, CDR1 is SGHTA and CDR2 is FQGNSA. V lost 5 bases, J lost 5 bases, and 9 bases stayed unmatched. The CDR3 is 15 amino acids. The CDR3 DNA reads as TGTGCCAGCAGCCCTAGGGGACAGTCCCATCAGCCCCAGCATTTT. Amino acid sequence: CASSPRGQSHQPQHF. The variable domain in full, with the rest retrieved from reference TRBV7-2 and TRBJ1-5, is GAGVSQSPSNKVTEKGKDVELRCDPISGHTALYWYRQSLGQGLEFLIYFQGNSAPDKSGLPSDRFSAERTGGSVSTLTIQRTQQEDSAVYLCASSPRGQSHQPQHFGDGTRLSIL.

This chain connects TRBV5-1 to TRBJ1-4, with a tentative D call TRBD1 (5 bases). This CDR3 spans 15 amino acids. Germline CDR1 and CDR2: SGHRS and YFSETQ. Trimming took off 5 bases at V and 0 bases at J, with 11 bases between the two ends. DNA of the CDR3: TGCGCCAGCAGAAGGGGTGCTACAACTAATGAAAAACTGTTTTTT. Residues: CASRRGATTNEKLFF.

This sequence joins TRBV28 and TRBJ1-3; D is unclear. CDR1 MDHEN and CDR2 SYDVKM come from the germline V gene. V lost 5 bases and J lost 0, with 11 bases in between. The CDR3 is 15 residues long. The CDR3 coding sequence is TGTGCCAGCAGTAAACCAGTATTCTCTGGAAACACCATATATTTT. Translation gives CASSKPVFSGNTIYF.

V usage is TRBV5-5 and J usage is TRBJ1-4; D is undetermined. The CDR3 sequence is 11 residues long. Germline V gene lookup returns CDR1 SGHKS and CDR2 YYEKEE (reference sequence). V lost 5 bases and J lost 6, with 5 bases in between. This CDR3 is CASSSYEKLFF. CDR3 DNA: TGTGCCAGCAGTTCGTATGAAAAACTGTTTTTT.

The genes are TRBV11-1 and TRBJ1-6, with a weak D call TRBD1 (6 bases). This CDR3 spans 18 amino acids. V was shortened by 2 bases and J by 5 bases, with 19 bases between the two germline ends. From germline, CDR1 is SGHAT and CDR2 FQDESV (reference sequence). In DNA, the CDR3 is TGTGCCAGCAGCTTATTGGGGACCCTCCGGGGGCATAATTCACCCCTCCACTTT. Protein product: CASSLLGTLRGHNSPLHF.

The chain combines TRBV9 with TRBJ2-3; perhaps D is TRBD1 or TRBD2 (5 bases each). Germline V gene sequence: CDR1 SGDLS, CDR2 YYNGEE. V was clipped by 0 bases and J by 2 bases, with 10 bases between them. This CDR3 contains 15 residues. The CDR3 DNA is TGTGCCAGCAGCGTAGACGGGACCTTCACAGATACGCAGTATTTT. Protein: CASSVDGTFTDTQYF.

CDR3 amino acids: CASSLIAGGRDEQFF. Here the CDR3 DNA reads TGTGCCAGCAGTTTGATAGCGGGGGGGCGGGATGAGCAGTTCTTC. The rearrangement links TRBV12-3 or TRBV12-4 to TRBJ2-1, with 11 bases aligning to TRBD2. This CDR3 comprises 15 residues. The V segment lost 3 bases and the J segment 8 bases; nucleotides outside the gene matches: 6.

The rearrangement uses TRBV24-1 and TRBJ2-1; the match to TRBD2 covers 9 bases. Germline V CDR1 and CDR2: KGHDR, SFDVKD. V lost 1 base, J lost 15 bases, and 6 bases stayed unmatched. The CDR3 runs 13 residues. The CDR3 nucleotides are TGTGCCACCAGTGATTTACGGCGGGAGGGCCTGTTCTTC. Translated: CATSDLRREGLFF.